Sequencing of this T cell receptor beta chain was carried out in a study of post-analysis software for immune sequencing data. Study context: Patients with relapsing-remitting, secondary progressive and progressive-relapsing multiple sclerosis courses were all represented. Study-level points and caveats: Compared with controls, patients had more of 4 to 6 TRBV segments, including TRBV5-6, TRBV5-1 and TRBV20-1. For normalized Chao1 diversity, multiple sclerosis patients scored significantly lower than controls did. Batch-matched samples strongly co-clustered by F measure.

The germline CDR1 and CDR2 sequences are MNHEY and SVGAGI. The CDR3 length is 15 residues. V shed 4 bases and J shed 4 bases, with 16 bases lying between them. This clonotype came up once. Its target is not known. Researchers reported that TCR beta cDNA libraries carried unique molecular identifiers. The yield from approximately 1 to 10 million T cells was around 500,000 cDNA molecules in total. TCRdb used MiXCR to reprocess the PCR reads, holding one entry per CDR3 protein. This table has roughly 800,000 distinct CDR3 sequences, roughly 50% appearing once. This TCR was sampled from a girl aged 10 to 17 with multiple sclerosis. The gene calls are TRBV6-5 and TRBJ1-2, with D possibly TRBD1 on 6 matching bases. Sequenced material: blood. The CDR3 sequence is CASSSKLTGSYGYTF. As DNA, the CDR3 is TGTGCCAGCAGTTCTAAACTGACAGGTTCCTATGGCTACACCTTC.